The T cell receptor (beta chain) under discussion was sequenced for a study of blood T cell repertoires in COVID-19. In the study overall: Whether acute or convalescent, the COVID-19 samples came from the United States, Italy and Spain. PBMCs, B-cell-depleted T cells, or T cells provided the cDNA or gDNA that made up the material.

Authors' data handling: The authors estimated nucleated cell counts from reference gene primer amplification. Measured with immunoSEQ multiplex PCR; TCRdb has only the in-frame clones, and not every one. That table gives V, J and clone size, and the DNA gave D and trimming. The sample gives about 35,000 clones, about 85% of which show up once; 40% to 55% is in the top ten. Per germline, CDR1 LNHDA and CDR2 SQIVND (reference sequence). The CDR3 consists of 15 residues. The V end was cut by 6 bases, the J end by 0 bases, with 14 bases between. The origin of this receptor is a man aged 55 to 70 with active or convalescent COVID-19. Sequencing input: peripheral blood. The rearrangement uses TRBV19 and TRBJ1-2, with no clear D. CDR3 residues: CASRTSGIANYGYTF. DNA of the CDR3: TGTGCCAGTAGAACCTCGGGGATAGCTAACTATGGCTACACCTTC.